The 25 T cell receptor beta chains presented below share a single source sample, sequenced in a study of beta chain features in type 1 diabetes. Overall study results and limits: TCRB CDR3s were moderately but significantly shorter in Type 1 diabetes patients in all four CD4+ subsets.

For these receptors, no antigen is known. The isolated RNA, all of it, was reverse transcribed, so expressed TCRB transcripts were what got sequenced. The assay was immunoSEQ multiplex PCR, and TCRdb's table has in-frame clones only and misses some. The table records about 740,000 clones, 13% of them present only once. Sequencing was carried out using naive CD4+ T cells from blood. These receptors were collected from a man aged 18 to 29 with type 1 diabetes.

This chain links TRBV19 with TRBJ1-1; tentative D call: TRBD1 (6 bases). The CDR3 is made up of 11 amino acids. Trimming shortened V by 6 bases and J by 11 bases, and 13 bases separated the two germline ends. Germline assignment: CDR1 LNHDA and CDR2 SQIVND (reference sequence). DNA for the CDR3: TGTGCCAGTAGGAACAGGGCGGGCGCTTTCTTT. Amino acids: CASRNRAGAFF.

This chain links TRBV7-9 with TRBJ2-1; 9 bases are a match to TRBD1. V was pared by 6 bases and J by 0 bases, with 6 bases of the junction left unmatched. Germline CDR1 is SEHNR and CDR2 is FQNEAQ (reference sequence). This CDR3 comprises 16 residues. The CDR3 DNA reads TGTGCCAGCAGAACAGGGGGCCGGGGCTCCTACAATGAGCAGTTCTTC. This translates into CASRTGGRGSYNEQFF. The full variable domain, completed using reference TRBV7-9 and TRBJ2-1, is DTGVSQNPRHKITKRGQNVTFRCDPISEHNRLYWYRQTLGQGPEFLTYFQNEAQLEKSRLLSDRFSAERPKGSFSTLEIQRTEQGDSAMYLCASRTGGRGSYNEQFFGPGTRLTVL.

The chain recombines TRBV28 with TRBJ1-1; D is perhaps TRBD1 (5 bases). The CDR3 consists of 14 residues. Trimming stripped 4 bases from V and 1 base from J, with 10 bases between. CDR1 is MDHEN, CDR2 SYDVKM, per germline. The CDR3 nucleotides read TGTGCCAGCAGTTCCCCAGGGCCGAACACTGAAGCTTTCTTT. As protein: CASSSPGPNTEAFF.

This clone showed up just a few times. V is TRBV7-2 and J is TRBJ1-2; no clear D gene. The V gene lost 5 bases and the J gene lost 4 bases, with 20 bases spanning the gap. This CDR3 spans 16 amino acids. Germline V gives CDR1 SGHTA, CDR2 FQGNSA. DNA for the CDR3: TGTGCCAGCAGCCCGACGTTACAAACGGCTTCCTATGGCTACACCTTC. The encoded protein is CASSPTLQTASYGYTF.

The chain links TRBV27 to TRBJ1-3; D ambiguous. The CDR3 has 15 residues. In germline, CDR1 is MNHEY, CDR2 SMNVEV (reference sequence). V was cut by 6 bases and J by 0 bases, with 12 bases left in between. CDR3 region: CASRLTRDSGNTIYF. The CDR3 DNA reads as TGTGCCAGCAGACTCACAAGGGACTCTGGAAACACCATATATTTT.

This CDR3 reads CASSEAGPQETQYF. The CDR3 nucleotides are TGTGCCAGCAGTGAAGCGGGGCCCCAAGAGACCCAGTACTTC. The chain combines TRBV6-1 with TRBJ2-5; D is perhaps TRBD1 (5 bases). Germline CDR1 MNHNS, CDR2 SASEGT. The CDR3 is made up of 14 amino acids. Deletions cut 0 bases from V and 1 base from J, with 6 bases between.

This clone was found a few times. The chain recombines TRBV29-1 with TRBJ2-7, with 8 bases fitting TRBD2. Losses at the gene ends were 4 bases for V and 0 bases for J; bases not matched to a gene: 8. This CDR3 contains 15 residues. The germline V gene encodes CDR1 SQVTM and CDR2 ANQGSEA. The CDR3: CSVVWAGGPSYEQYF. The CDR3, as DNA: TGCAGCGTTGTTTGGGCGGGGGGTCCCTCCTACGAGCAGTACTTC.

V is TRBV6-5 and J is TRBJ1-3, with D possibly TRBD1 on 5 matching bases. Germline V CDR1 and CDR2: MNHEY, SVGAGI. The germline V and J ends were trimmed by 3 bases and 4 bases, with 16 bases remaining between them. The length of the CDR3 is 16 residues. CDR3 region: CASSYLGQTRGNTIYF. The CDR3 DNA sequence: TGTGCCAGCAGTTATTTGGGGCAGACGAGAGGAAACACCATATATTTT.

This chain links TRBV29-1 with TRBJ2-5; unclear D gene. Trimming pared 5 bases from V and 2 bases from J, leaving 3 bases between. This CDR3 contains 10 residues. Germline-derived CDR1 and CDR2 are SQVTM and ANQGSEA. The chain's CDR3 is CSVLQETQYF. The CDR3 coding sequence is TGCAGCGTTTTACAAGAGACCCAGTACTTC.

This clone was found a few times. This CDR3 reads CASSSRAGADTQYF. The CDR3 bases are TGTGCCAGCAGCTCCCGAGCCGGGGCAGATACGCAGTATTTT. The chain combines TRBV7-3 with TRBJ2-3, with a possible D match to TRBD2 (5 bases). CDR3 size: 14 residues. The germline gives CDR1 SGHTA, CDR2 FQGTGA. The V end lost 4 bases, the J end lost 4 bases, and 12 bases lay between the germline ends.

This clone was observed a few times. The chain carries TRBV29-1 and TRBJ1-4; D is unclear. The CDR3 covers 12 residues. V lost 4 bases to trimming and J lost 7 bases, with 10 bases between them. Germline-derived CDR1 and CDR2 are SQVTM and ANQGSEA. CDR3 in DNA: TGCAGCGTTGGCAGTAACATTGAAAAACTGTTTTTT. This gives the protein CSVGSNIEKLFF. Variable domain in full (rest from reference TRBV29-1 and TRBJ1-4): SAVISQKPSRDICQRGTSLTIQCQVDSQVTMMFWYRQQPGQSLTLIATANQGSEATYESGFVIDKFPISRPNLTFSTLTVSNMSPEDSSIYLCSVGSNIEKLFFGSGTQLSVL.

On this clone: Within the sample, other DNA sequences also encode this same CDR3. V is TRBV7-9 and J is TRBJ2-5, with D uncertain. Germline V gives CDR1 SEHNR, CDR2 FQNEAQ (reference sequence). The V end lost 1 base, the J end lost 5 bases, and 5 bases lay between the germline ends. The CDR3 is 12 amino acids. The CDR3 region is CASSLVAETQYF. The CDR3 bases are TGTGCCAGCAGCTTAGTTGCCGAGACCCAGTACTTC.

The chain is built from TRBV13 and TRBJ1-2; 7 nucleotides align to TRBD1. V dropped 5 bases and J dropped 2; count of bases not matched to a gene: 8. The CDR3 has 15 amino acids. Germline V lookup: CDR1 PRHDT, CDR2 FYEKMQ (reference sequence). This CDR3 reads CASSPGDSPNYGYTF. DNA for the CDR3: TGTGCCAGCAGCCCTGGGGACAGCCCAAACTATGGCTACACCTTC.

In this sample, this clone turned up a few times. This rearrangement joins TRBV27 to TRBJ1-2; 9 bases match TRBD1. The V segment lost 5 bases and the J segment 8 bases; nucleotides outside the gene matches: 9. This CDR3 spans 14 amino acids. Germline lookup yields CDR1 MNHEY and CDR2 SMNVEV (reference sequence). The CDR3 DNA is TGTGCCAGCAGTCCCCCGGGACAGGGATACGGCTACACCTTC. Protein product: CASSPPGQGYGYTF.

This clone was counted only a few times. The chain employs TRBV27 and TRBJ1-6; TRBD1 matches 7 bases. V shed 4 bases and J 1 base; nucleotides not matched to a gene: 1. CDR1 and CDR2 (germline): MNHEY, SMNVEV (reference sequence). CDR3 length: 15 residues. The CDR3 region has the DNA TGTGCCAGCAGTTACAGGGGATCCTATAATTCACCCCTCCACTTT. It specifies CASSYRGSYNSPLHF.

This chain uses TRBV30 with TRBJ1-2; D is unclear. Germline lookup yields CDR1 GTSNPN and CDR2 SVGIG (reference sequence). V lost 0 bases to trimming and J lost 7 bases, with 12 bases between them. The CDR3 spans 13 residues. The CDR3 DNA sequence: TGTGCCTGGAGTGTGGCGGTAGATGGTGGCTACACCTTC. Its protein is CAWSVAVDGGYTF.

This clone occurred a few times. Other DNA sequences in the sample encode the same CDR3. J is TRBJ2-7 and V is TRBV5-1; D is ambiguous. Germline V gene lookup returns CDR1 SGHRS and CDR2 YFSETQ. CDR3 length: 12 residues. V was clipped by 1 base and J by 0 bases, with 2 bases between them. CDR3 nucleotide sequence: TGCGCCAGCAGCTTGACCTCCTACGAGCAGTACTTC. It is translated as CASSLTSYEQYF. Looking up the rest from reference TRBV5-1 and TRBJ2-7 gives the full variable domain: KAGVTQTPRYLIKTRGQQVTLSCSPISGHRSVSWYQQTPGQGLQFLFEYFSETQRNKGNFPGRFSGRQFSNSRSEMNVSTLELGDSALYLCASSLTSYEQYFGPGTRLTVT.

In its sample, this clone was seen a few times. The genes are TRBV27 and TRBJ1-1; 10 bases are a match to TRBD1. J lost 1 base, V lost 7 bases, and 9 bases had no gene match. This CDR3 has 16 amino acids. In germline, CDR1 is MNHEY, CDR2 SMNVEV (reference sequence). Here the CDR3 reads CASTPLRDRGNTEAFF. The CDR3 bases are TGTGCCAGCACCCCTTTGCGGGACAGGGGGAACACTGAAGCTTTCTTT.

The rearrangement uses TRBV7-9 and TRBJ1-6; D gene unclear. The CDR3 is 14 amino acids. CDR1 and CDR2 from the germline V gene are SEHNR and FQNEAQ (reference sequence). Trimming took 4 bases from V and 10 from J, leaving 14 bases between them. The CDR3 DNA reads TGTGCCAGCAGCTCGGGATGGCGGGGATCACCCCTCCACTTT. This sequence encodes CASSSGWRGSPLHF.

V and J are TRBV4-1 and TRBJ2-1; 9 positions match TRBD1. Germline V gives CDR1 MGHRA, CDR2 YSYEKL. After removal of 0 bases from V and 4 bases from J, the junction contained 4 bases not matched to a gene. The CDR3 is made up of 16 amino acids. This chain's CDR3 is CASSQDTGGSYNEQFF. The CDR3 DNA reads as TGCGCCAGCAGCCAAGATACAGGGGGCTCGTACAATGAGCAGTTCTTC.

A few counts support this clone. This chain uses TRBV5-1 with TRBJ2-6; no reliable D call. This CDR3 comprises 14 residues. Trimming removed 3 bases at V and 0 bases at J, with 4 bases between. Germline-derived CDR1 and CDR2 are SGHRS and YFSETQ. This chain's CDR3 is CASSSVSGANVLTF. CDR3 sequence (DNA): TGCGCCAGCAGCTCGGTCTCTGGGGCCAACGTCCTGACTTTC.

This clone was found a few times. The rearrangement joins TRBV4-1 to TRBJ2-1; 8 bases align to TRBD1. The V gene end was trimmed by 1 base and the J gene end by 3 bases; junction bases not matched to a gene: 2. The CDR3 loop spans 15 amino acids. Germline V lookup: CDR1 MGHRA, CDR2 YSYEKL. As DNA, the CDR3 is TGCGCCAGCAGCCAAGCGGACAGGGACTACAATGAGCAGTTCTTC. This sequence encodes CASSQADRDYNEQFF.

The rearrangement uses TRBV28 and TRBJ1-5; possible D gene TRBD1, 6 bases. CDR3 size: 13 residues. V gave up 7 bases and J gave up 7 bases, with 14 bases separating them. Germline lookup yields CDR1 MDHEN and CDR2 SYDVKM. The CDR3 loop is CASNWGARQPQHF. CDR3 nucleotide sequence: TGTGCCAGCAATTGGGGGGCGAGGCAGCCCCAGCATTTT.

This clone has just a few counts. V is TRBV27 and J is TRBJ1-5; D gene unclear. The V and J ends lost 3 bases and 0 bases respectively, with 6 bases between them. This CDR3 is built from 14 residues. Germline assignment: CDR1 MNHEY and CDR2 SMNVEV (reference sequence). Written as DNA, the CDR3 is TGTGCCAGCAGTTTCTCATATAGCAATCAGCCCCAGCATTTT. Its translation: CASSFSYSNQPQHF.

The rearrangement uses TRBV6-5 and TRBJ1-6, with D possibly being TRBD1 (5 bases). This CDR3 contains 13 residues. From germline, CDR1 is MNHEY and CDR2 SVGAGI. Trimming removed 6 bases from V and 10 bases from J, with 13 bases in between. In DNA form, the CDR3 reads TGTGCCAGCAGAGGCGGGGACCGGTCACCCCTCCACTTT. It is translated as CASRGGDRSPLHF.